One and the same sample provided the 25 T cell receptor beta chains below, sequenced in a study of T cells in Graves' hyperthyroidism and ophthalmopathy (dated 2019 in TCRdb). Preparation of the library involved multiplex PCR. Sequencing was carried out with an Illumina HiSeq 2000. The TCR beta CDR3 regions were amplified from the RNA transcripts. The first round of RT-PCR for the TCR CDR3 was performed with the HTBI primer set and the Qiagen OneStep RT-PCR kit. TCRdb reprocessed the public reads (quality trimming at Q25 with fastp, clone calling with MiXCR) and kept in-frame beta chains. Every CDR3 protein is listed once, alongside the most common genes and DNA of its rows. In this sample the table shows about 690,000 distinct CDR3 sequences, around a sixth of which occur a single time. The ten largest clonotypes hold about 16% of the sample. Specimen: blood. These receptors all come from a man aged 50-60 years with Graves' hyperthyroidism.

This sequence joins TRBV28 and TRBJ2-7; D could derive from TRBD1 or TRBD2 (5 bases each). Per germline, CDR1 MDHEN and CDR2 SYDVKM. The CDR3 is 12 amino acids. Trimming shortened V by 8 bases and J by 3 bases, and 11 bases separated the two germline ends. CDR3 coding DNA: TGTGCCAGCCGTACGAGGGGCTACGAGCAGTACTTC. Protein sequence: CASRTRGYEQYF.

V gene TRBV27 combines with J gene TRBJ2-3; D possibly corresponds to TRBD2 (6 bases). CDR3 size: 14 residues. Deletions cut 3 bases from V and 0 bases from J, with 7 bases between. CDR1 and CDR2 (germline): MNHEY, SMNVEV (reference sequence). The chain's CDR3 is CASSFAGSTDTQYF. CDR3 DNA sequence: TGTGCCAGCAGTTTCGCGGGAAGCACAGATACGCAGTATTTT.

About this clonotype: One end of the junction fails to match germline, which may point to a read error. The chain joins TRBV4-3 to TRBJ1-2, with a possible D match to TRBD1 (5 bases). The CDR3 consists of 12 residues. Germline V gives CDR1 LGHNA, CDR2 YSLEER. CDR3 sequence: CAGSRGGRSYTF. In DNA form, the CDR3 reads TGCGCCGGCAGCCGCGGGGGTAGGAGCTACACCTTC.

On this clonotype: This likely comes from a read error, as the CDR3 has no conserved phenylalanine or tryptophan at its end. The gene calls are TRBV29-1 and TRBJ1-1; a possible D gene is TRBD1 (5 bases). Trimming shortened V by 5 bases and J by 1 base, and 8 bases separated the two germline ends. Germline V gene lookup returns CDR1 SQVTM and CDR2 ANQGSEA. This CDR3 contains 12 residues. CDR3 coding DNA: TGCAGCGTTCTCGACAGGAACACTGAAGCTTTCTCT. Its translation is CSVLDRNTEAFS.

This clonotype occurred many times. The chain recombines TRBV2 with TRBJ2-3; a weak D match, TRBD1 (6 bases). The V end was cut by 11 bases, the J end by 2 bases, with 17 bases between. Germline-derived CDR1 and CDR2 are SNHLY and FYNNEI. CDR3 length equals 14 residues. CDR3 DNA sequence: TGTGCCGGAACGACAGGAGACCTCACAGATACGCAGTATTTT. Translating it yields CAGTTGDLTDTQYF.

The chain employs TRBV11-2 and TRBJ2-7, with TRBD2 matching over 15 bases. CDR1 is SGHAT, CDR2 FQNNGV, per germline. The CDR3 is made up of 16 amino acids. J was trimmed by 5 bases and V by 5 bases; bases with no gene match: 7. The CDR3 spells CASSPRGTSGGHEQYF. CDR3 DNA sequence: TGTGCCAGCAGCCCCCGCGGGACTAGCGGGGGGCACGAGCAGTACTTC. Full variable domain (remainder filled in from reference TRBV11-2 and TRBJ2-7): EAGVAQSPRYKIIEKRQSVAFWCNPISGHATLYWYQQILGQGPKLLIQFQNNGVVDDSQLPKDRFSAERLKGVDSTLKIQPAKLEDSAVYLCASSPRGTSGGHEQYFGPGTRLTVT.

Many counts were recorded for this clonotype. V gene TRBV19 combines with J gene TRBJ2-7; D is possibly TRBD2 (5 bases). Germline lookup yields CDR1 LNHDA and CDR2 SQIVND (reference sequence). The germline V and J ends were trimmed by 10 bases and 1 base, with 14 bases remaining between them. The CDR3 extends over 13 amino acids. The CDR3 DNA reads as TGTGCCACTTCCCTCGGGGTATCCTACGAGCAGTACTTC. Translating it yields CATSLGVSYEQYF.

At least ten counts were recorded for this clonotype. The chain recombines TRBV6-2 or TRBV6-3 with TRBJ2-7; possibly TRBD1 or TRBD2 for D (5 bases each). The V and J ends lost 0 bases and 2 bases respectively, with 11 bases between them. CDR1 is MNHEY and CDR2 is SVGEGT in the germline V gene. The CDR3 loop spans 15 amino acids. The DNA for the CDR3 is TGTGCCAGCAGTTACTCGGGGGAGAATACCTACGAGCAGTACTTC. It is translated as CASSYSGENTYEQYF.

The chain has TRBV7-3 and TRBJ1-1; D is unresolved. This CDR3 has 13 amino acids. Trimming cost V 0 bases and J 3 bases, with 5 bases left between them. The germline V gene has CDR1 SGHTA and CDR2 FQGTGA. The CDR3 loop reads CASSLTQDTEAFF. CDR3 in DNA: TGTGCCAGCAGCTTAACGCAGGACACTGAAGCTTTCTTT.

This chain links TRBV9 with TRBJ2-3; 9 nucleotides align to TRBD2. This CDR3 spans 15 amino acids. V lost 0 bases to trimming and J lost 4 bases; unmatched junction nucleotides: 3. Per the germline V gene, CDR1 is SGDLS and CDR2 is YYNGEE. The CDR3 is CASSVVGLASDTQYF. CDR3 nucleotide sequence: TGTGCCAGCAGCGTAGTCGGACTAGCGTCAGATACGCAGTATTTT. Based on the CDR3 plus reference TRBV9 and TRBJ2-3, the full variable domain is DSGVTQTPKHLITATGQRVTLRCSPRSGDLSVYWYQQSLDQGLQFLIQYYNGEERAKGNILERFSAQQFPDLHSELNLSSLELGDSALYFCASSVVGLASDTQYFGPGTRLTVL.

The chain joins TRBV4-3 to TRBJ2-1, with unresolved D. Germline CDR1 reads LGHNA; CDR2 reads YSLEER. V lost 1 base, J lost 9 bases, and 16 bases lay in between. The CDR3 is 15 amino acids. In DNA, the CDR3 is TGCGCCAGCAGCCAAGCTGCGCAGGAGAGGCCTGAGCAGTTCTTC. Residues: CASSQAAQERPEQFF.

This clonotype was observed many times. The DNA for the CDR3 is TGTGCCAGCAGTTACTCACGGCAGGCGGGGGCGGAAGGCTACACCTTC. Translated, it gives CASSYSRQAGAEGYTF. The chain uses TRBV6-5 and TRBJ1-2; TRBD1 is a possible D gene (6 bases). CDR3 length equals 16 residues. Trimming stripped 0 bases from V and 8 bases from J, with 19 bases between. The germline gives CDR1 MNHEY, CDR2 SVGAGI.

This clonotype was observed at least ten times. The chain uses TRBV6-1 and TRBJ2-7, with TRBD2 as a possible D gene (6 bases). The germline V and J ends were trimmed by 8 bases and 2 bases, with 13 bases remaining between them. Looked up from germline, CDR1 is MNHNS and CDR2 is SASEGT. The CDR3 totals 13 residues. CDR3 in DNA: TGTGCCAGCCTCCCCGGGACTCCCTACGAGCAGTACTTC. It translates to CASLPGTPYEQYF.

On this clonotype: This may be a read error: a much more frequent sequence differs by one nucleotide. The rearrangement links TRBV28 to TRBJ2-7; 11 bases map to TRBD2. The germline gives CDR1 MDHEN, CDR2 SYDVKM. This CDR3 region has 14 residues. The CDR3 loop is CASSRPGLADEQHF. In nucleotides, the CDR3 is TGTGCCAGCAGCCGACCGGGACTAGCGGACGAGCAGCACTTC.

DNA for the CDR3: TGTGCCAGCAGCCTCGGGACTACCCCCGGGGGCGAGCAGTACTTC. Translation: CASSLGTTPGGEQYF. The V and J genes are TRBV3-1 and TRBJ2-7, with 7 bases identical to TRBD2. The CDR3 loop spans 15 amino acids. V was clipped by 4 bases and J by 6 bases; unmatched bases: 12. Germline values: CDR1 LGHDT, CDR2 YNNKEL (reference sequence).

The genes are TRBV20-1 and TRBJ1-1; possibly TRBD1 for D (5 bases). Trimming left V 6 bases short and J 4 bases short, with 18 bases between. This CDR3 is built from 14 residues. Germline CDR1 and CDR2: DFQATT and SNEGSKA (reference sequence). The CDR3 is CSAPTQGSSTEAFF. CDR3 DNA sequence: TGCAGTGCCCCAACTCAGGGTTCCTCCACTGAAGCTTTCTTT.

The chain recombines TRBV5-4 with TRBJ2-1; 9 bases match TRBD2. The V gene end was trimmed by 5 bases and the J gene end by 5 bases; junction bases not matched to a gene: 11. CDR1 and CDR2 from the germline V gene are SGHNT and YYREEE (reference sequence). This CDR3 is 16 amino acids long. The CDR3 protein is CASSQKTSGPNNEQFF. For the CDR3, the DNA is TGTGCCAGCAGTCAAAAAACTAGCGGGCCGAACAATGAGCAGTTCTTC.

This chain connects TRBV7-3 to TRBJ2-1, with 10 bases identical to TRBD2. J was trimmed by 6 bases and V by 3 bases; bases with no gene match: 5. Germline CDR1 and CDR2: SGHTA and FQGTGA. CDR3 size: 15 residues. The CDR3 DNA is TGTGCCAGCAGCTTCTCTAGCGGGAGTTCCAATGAGCAGTTCTTC. Translation: CASSFSSGSSNEQFF. Full variable domain (remainder filled in from reference TRBV7-3 and TRBJ2-1): GAGVSQTPSNKVTEKGKYVELRCDPISGHTALYWYRQSLGQGPEFLIYFQGTGAADDSGLPNDRFFAVRPEGSVSTLKIQRTERGDSAVYLCASSFSSGSSNEQFFGPGTRLTVL.

This clonotype has only a few counts. The chain joins TRBV3-1 to TRBJ1-5, with TRBD1 matching 7 bases. Germline-derived CDR1 and CDR2 are LGHDT and YNNKEL (reference sequence). The CDR3 totals 18 residues. The V and J ends lost 2 bases and 0 bases, in that order; junction bases with no gene match: 10. The DNA of the CDR3 is TGTGCCAGCAGCCAAACAGGGGAGGGCTGGGTTAGCAATCAGCCCCAGCATTTT. It yields the protein CASSQTGEGWVSNQPQHF.

V and J are TRBV2 and TRBJ1-4, with 10 bases aligning to TRBD1. Unmatched junction bases numbered 7, after V lost 8 bases and J lost 7 bases. This CDR3 region has 14 residues. In germline, CDR1 is SNHLY, CDR2 FYNNEI. The CDR3 protein is CASGRGTGVEKLFF. CDR3 nucleotide sequence: TGTGCCAGCGGCCGGGGGACAGGGGTTGAAAAACTGTTTTTT.

This clonotype was counted ten times or more. The chain combines TRBV9 with TRBJ2-1; TRBD2 might be the D (6 bases). V was trimmed by 0 bases and J by 4 bases, leaving 11 bases between them. The CDR3 covers 15 residues. Germline V gene sequence: CDR1 SGDLS, CDR2 YYNGEE. The CDR3: CASSVAGTSYNEQFF. The CDR3 DNA reads as TGTGCCAGCAGCGTAGCCGGGACTTCGTACAATGAGCAGTTCTTC.

A single count supports this clonotype. The chain combines TRBV4-1 with TRBJ1-5; the D gene is possibly TRBD1 (5 bases). Germline CDR1 is MGHRA and CDR2 is YSYEKL. The CDR3 runs 17 residues. Trimming took 0 bases from V and 1 from J, leaving 13 bases between them. The CDR3 sequence: CASSQEYNRGSNQPQHF. DNA of the CDR3: TGCGCCAGCAGCCAAGAATATAATCGGGGGAGCAATCAGCCCCAGCATTTT.

Details on this clonotype: One end of the junction is discordant with germline, which a read error may explain. This rearrangement joins TRBV28 to TRBJ2-2; 8 bases are shared with TRBD2. The CDR3 is made up of 15 amino acids. Germline-derived CDR1 and CDR2 are MDHEN and SYDVKM. Here the CDR3 reads CASTLAGWVAGELFF. The CDR3 nucleotides are TGTGCCAGCACTTTAGCGGGATGGGTCGCCGGGGAGCTGTTTTTT.

V usage is TRBV11-2 and J usage is TRBJ1-2; no clear D. The V end was cut by 5 bases, the J end by 8 bases, with 18 bases between. The germline CDR1 and CDR2 sequences are SGHAT and FQNNGV. The CDR3 is 14 residues long. The chain's CDR3 is CASSEHFDIGGYTF. The CDR3 nucleotides are TGTGCCAGCAGCGAGCATTTCGACATAGGAGGCTACACCTTC. Using reference TRBV11-2 and TRBJ1-2 for the parts outside the CDR3, the full variable domain is EAGVAQSPRYKIIEKRQSVAFWCNPISGHATLYWYQQILGQGPKLLIQFQNNGVVDDSQLPKDRFSAERLKGVDSTLKIQPAKLEDSAVYLCASSEHFDIGGYTFGSGTRLTVV.

The rearrangement uses TRBV7-9 and TRBJ2-7, with 8 bases fitting TRBD1. The CDR3 spans 16 residues. Trimming removed 4 bases from V and 3 bases from J; junction bases left unmatched: 11. Germline-derived CDR1 and CDR2 are SEHNR and FQNEAQ (reference sequence). The CDR3, as DNA: TGTGCCAGCAGCTCTCCCGGGACAGGCCGTTTCTACGAGCAGTACTTC. Protein sequence: CASSSPGTGRFYEQYF. The full variable domain, with the rest looked up from reference TRBV7-9 and TRBJ2-7, is DTGVSQNPRHKITKRGQNVTFRCDPISEHNRLYWYRQTLGQGPEFLTYFQNEAQLEKSRLLSDRFSAERPKGSFSTLEIQRTEQGDSAMYLCASSSPGTGRFYEQYFGPGTRLTVT.